The 8 T cell receptor beta chains given below trace back to one sample, sequenced in a study of glioma-infiltrating T cells. Using RNA template, CDR3s of TCR alpha and beta were amplified with iRepertoire arm-PCR. TCRdb itself ran the multiplex PCR reads through MiXCR, one entry per CDR3 protein. Among around 130,000 distinct CDR3 sequences listed, about 25% were seen once. The sequenced sample was glioma tissue, nonneoplastic brain tissue, or PBMCs (not recorded which). These receptors were taken from a human donor with low-grade glioma or glioblastoma, undergoing nonglioma brain surgery, or in good health (not recorded which).

The chain has TRBV3-1 and TRBJ1-5; D is possibly TRBD1 (6 bases). Germline CDR1 LGHDT, CDR2 YNNKEL (reference sequence). This CDR3 spans 14 amino acids. The V and J ends lost 4 bases and 2 bases respectively, with 9 bases between them. In DNA, the CDR3 is TGTGCCAGCAGCCGTCCAGGGGGCAATCAGCCCCAGCATTTT. This encodes CASSRPGGNQPQHF.

In its sample, this clonotype was seen once. The chain is built from TRBV11-3 and TRBJ2-5; 7 nucleotides line up with TRBD2. Losses at the gene ends were 5 bases for V and 7 bases for J; bases not matched to a gene: 10. CDR3 length: 14 residues. Germline V gene data show CDR1 as SGHNT and CDR2 as YENEEA. CDR3 region: CASSVGLPEGTQYF. In DNA, the CDR3 is TGTGCCAGCAGCGTGGGACTACCTGAAGGGACCCAGTACTTC. The full variable domain, in which reference TRBV11-3 and TRBJ2-5 provide the parts outside the CDR3, is EAGVVQSPRYKIIEKKQPVAFWCNPISGHNTLYWYLQNLGQGPELLIRYENEEAVDDSQLPKDRFSAERLKGVDSTLKIQPAELGDSAVYLCASSVGLPEGTQYFGPGTRLLVL.

This clonotype has just a few counts. This rearrangement joins TRBV6-6 to TRBJ2-5; 7 bases are shared with TRBD1. The V and J ends lost 0 bases and 5 bases, in that order; junction bases with no gene match: 3. CDR3 size: 14 residues. Per the germline V gene, CDR1 is MNHNY and CDR2 is SVGAGI (reference sequence). DNA of the CDR3: TGTGCCAGCAGTTACTCGACAGGGCAGGAGACCCAGTACTTC. Its protein product is CASSYSTGQETQYF.

Of note for this clonotype: It may be a read error: a sequence one base away is much more abundant. V and J are TRBV20-1 and TRBJ1-5; D might be TRBD1 (5 bases). Trimming cost V 5 bases and J 8 bases, with 16 bases left between them. The CDR3 spans 13 residues. CDR1 and CDR2 from the germline V gene are DFQATT and SNEGSKA (reference sequence). CDR3 protein: CSAGRAGNKPQHF. The DNA of the CDR3 is TGCAGTGCTGGACGGGCAGGGAATAAGCCCCAGCATTTT.

This clonotype was seen at least ten times. This rearrangement joins TRBV6-6 to TRBJ2-3; D remains unclear. CDR3 length: 12 amino acids. Trimming left V 0 bases short and J 6 bases short, with 4 bases between. The germline CDR1 and CDR2 sequences are MNHNY and SVGAGI (reference sequence). The CDR3 loop is CASSYSEDTQYF. As DNA, the CDR3 is TGTGCCAGCAGTTACTCCGAGGATACGCAGTATTTT.

V usage is TRBV3-1 and J usage is TRBJ2-1, with 12 bases that match TRBD2. Germline V CDR1 and CDR2: LGHDT, YNNKEL (reference sequence). The trim removed 1 base at V and 8 bases at J, leaving 6 bases unmatched. The CDR3 is made up of 16 amino acids. The CDR3: CASSQASGGAGYEQFF. The CDR3, as DNA: TGTGCCAGCAGCCAAGCTAGCGGGGGGGCAGGTTATGAGCAGTTCTTC.

This clonotype has a handful of counts. The genes are TRBV4-1 and TRBJ1-1; a weak D match, TRBD1 (6 bases). CDR1 is MGHRA and CDR2 is YSYEKL in the germline V gene. The V end was cut by 3 bases, the J end by 6 bases, with 11 bases between. The CDR3 length is 13 residues. The CDR3 DNA sequence: TGCGCCAGCAGCCAGGCTCACAGGGCTGAAGCTTTCTTT. Translating gives CASSQAHRAEAFF.

The rearrangement links TRBV4-1 to TRBJ2-4; D could derive from TRBD1 or TRBD2 (6 bases each). Germline CDR1 MGHRA, CDR2 YSYEKL. This CDR3 has 17 residues. V lost 0 bases and J lost 0, with 12 bases in between. CDR3 sequence: CASSQETGRGAKNIQYF. CDR3 DNA: TGCGCCAGCAGCCAAGAAACAGGGCGGGGAGCCAAAAACATTCAGTACTTC.